Included here is one T cell receptor beta chain sequence, with context. Its cognate antigen is unknown. The data belong to a study of cytomegalovirus exposure and HLA in healthy donors. Across the whole study: Most donors, 70% to 85% of approximately 400 genotyped, fell in the Caucasian-associated ancestry cluster.

Overall study findings and caveats: CMV serostatus alone was available as immune exposure information.

PCR used 60 Vbeta primers and 13 Jbeta primers. The protocol was immunoSEQ multiplex PCR, while the TCRdb copy is restricted to in-frame clones and leaves out a portion. Of roughly 99,000 clones in the sample, approximately 81% are singletons; the top ten hold approximately 3.4%. Trimming left V 5 bases short and J 4 bases short, with 18 bases between. Looked up from germline, CDR1 is SGHTA and CDR2 is FQGTGA. The CDR3 runs to 15 residues. The receptor was derived from a male donor in good health and CMV-seropositive. The sample comprised PBMCs. This chain connects TRBV7-3 to TRBJ2-7, with D possibly matching TRBD1 (5 bases). The CDR3 region is CASSLAKGVWYEQYF. The CDR3 region has the DNA TGTGCCAGCAGCCTTGCCAAAGGGGTGTGGTACGAGCAGTACTTC.